These T cell receptor beta chains were read from a single sample in a study of T-cell memory formation after mild COVID-19. TCRdb recomputed calls from the 5' RACE reads with MiXCR, one row per CDR3 protein. The sample yields under 200,000 distinct CDR3 sequences, 25% to 40% seen once. The sequenced sample was PBMCs or a T cell subset sorted from them (not recorded which). The source is an adult woman who had mild COVID-19 (a few samples of this study predate the infection). Cell type and time point are not known. CDR3s include the opening cysteine and the closing phenylalanine or tryptophan. Expanded clones are given a class, and other clones once, few, many or no size at all.

cdr3_aa,v_call,j_call,clone_size
CASSRGTEVYGYTF,TRBV5-6,TRBJ1-2,few
CASSLIGDTQYF,TRBV7-3,TRBJ2-3,few
CASSLHLDTYEQYF,TRBV5-6,TRBJ2-7,-
CASSSDSSNSKTQYF,TRBV5-1,TRBJ2-5,few
CASSFWRRQANVLTF,TRBV7-9,TRBJ2-6,-
CSARDPEVGTDTQYF,TRBV20-1,TRBJ2-3,-
CASSYPGYEQYF,TRBV6-5,TRBJ2-7,-
CSVPSLDTEAFF,TRBV29-1,TRBJ1-1,-
CASRRASGWVNNEQFF,TRBV6-1,TRBJ2-1,once
CASSFWTGTGETQYF,TRBV5-5,TRBJ2-5,-
CATSTYSSSYNEQFF,TRBV24-1,TRBJ2-1,few
CSGGSPPEAFF,TRBV29-1,TRBJ1-1,-
CASSRGQSEAFF,TRBV5-5,TRBJ1-1,-
CSARGQHALTQYF,TRBV20-1,TRBJ2-3,few
CASSVVETGGTEAFF,TRBV9,TRBJ1-1,-
CASSLQAGTVNTEAFF,TRBV7-8,TRBJ1-1,-
CSATRVIETQYF,TRBV20-1,TRBJ2-5,few
CATSRALTELQPQHF,TRBV15,TRBJ1-5,-
CASSLTGAYGYTF,TRBV7-9,TRBJ1-2,few
CASSPGLSYNEQFF,TRBV12-3/TRBV12-4,TRBJ2-1,-
CATSRDRGSYNEQFF,TRBV15,TRBJ2-1,-
CASSSYMGGADTQYF,TRBV12-3/TRBV12-4,TRBJ2-3,-
CASSLFPGELFF,TRBV7-3,TRBJ2-2,-
CAISGRDSPYEQYF,TRBV10-3,TRBJ2-7,-
CASSFVVVYQETQYF,TRBV7-2,TRBJ2-5,few
CASSLGRQGFNSPLHF,TRBV7-9,TRBJ1-6,-
CASTERWSRNRDYEQYF,TRBV6-1,TRBJ2-7,-
CASSPTPDSSGYEQYF,TRBV3-1,TRBJ2-7,few
CASSQGTGGANVLTF,TRBV3-1,TRBJ2-6,many
CSVGPAPSLTDTQYF,TRBV29-1,TRBJ2-3,few
CSARRRDRGGDTQYF,TRBV20-1,TRBJ2-3,few
CSARRADPGNTIYF,TRBV20-1,TRBJ1-3,-
CATSDLTGGLDNEQFF,TRBV24-1,TRBJ2-1,-
CASRALTQYF,TRBV6-1,TRBJ2-5,-
CSAFPNDYGYTF,TRBV20-1,TRBJ1-2,-
CASSLGGVSDTQYF,TRBV5-1,TRBJ2-3,few